The T cell receptor (beta chain) described here comes from a study of cytomegalovirus exposure and HLA in healthy donors. The donors were healthy bone marrow donors. Though nominally healthy at sampling, donors likely had unrecorded immune exposures. In regard to this clone: What it binds is not known.

Points from the study as a whole: Associated with cytomegalovirus, according to the listing, were some 180 TCR beta chains. Highest at DRB1 and lowest at HLA-C, TCR association rates differed among HLA loci in a later analysis.

Trimming removed 5 bases from V and 1 base from J; junction bases left unmatched: 7. CDR3 size: 15 residues. The V gene's germline CDR1 is SEHNR and CDR2 FQNEAQ (reference sequence). The PCR employed 60 Vbeta primers together with 13 Jbeta primers. TCRdb keeps only in-frame clones here, not all; method: immunoSEQ multiplex PCR. The sample shows 150,000 to 200,000 clones, around 86% of them seen only once. The clonotype originates from a man in his fifties in good health and CMV-seropositive. The J gene is TRBJ1-2, the V gene TRBV7-9, with TRBD1 identical over 7 bases. Sequences were obtained from PBMCs. The CDR3 spells CASSPRQGGNYGYTF. The CDR3 nucleotides read TGTGCCAGCAGCCCAAGACAGGGTGGTAACTATGGCTACACCTTC.